The source of this TCR beta chain is a study of sequential checkpoint blockade in melanoma. For the study at large: First-line arms were nivolumab then ipilimumab, or the reverse, randomized 1:1. Maintenance nivolumab came after either treatment sequence.

V lost 2 bases and J lost 0, with 14 bases in between. The CDR3 totals 16 residues. Per the germline V gene, CDR1 is SEHNR and CDR2 is FQNEAQ (reference sequence). Sequencing was performed with immunoSEQ multiplex PCR; in TCRdb, only in-frame clones are kept and a portion is missing. This table has 30,000 to 45,000 clones, roughly 88% appearing once. Sample treatment: randomized to nivolumab then ipilimumab (arm A) or the reverse (arm B). None of the patients previously received DNA-damaging chemotherapy. Sorted cells were live CD3+CD8+, lacking CD19 and CD56, from PBMCs. Sequencing was performed on CD8+ T cells sorted from blood (inferred from file names), taken from a patient given nivolumab and ipilimumab in sequence. The TCR sequence derives from a human donor with melanoma. This chain joins TRBV7-9 and TRBJ2-7; D is possibly TRBD1 (5 bases). CDR3 in amino acids: CASSLTPLDSSYEQYV. CDR3 bases: TGTGCCAGCAGCTTAACACCTTTAGACAGCTCCTACGAGCAGTACGTC.